This entry describes one T cell receptor beta chain. What it binds is unknown. Germline assignment: CDR1 MNHEY and CDR2 SVGAGI. CDR3 size: 16 residues. Trimming pared 2 bases from V and 1 base from J, leaving 12 bases between. The TCR library protocol attached unique molecular identifiers to the individual cDNA molecules. TCRdb analysed the 5' RACE reads with MiXCR anew, one entry per CDR3 protein. The data show 35,000 to 40,000 distinct CDR3 sequences, 5.8% seen once. This sample was included in a study of early T cells in non-severe SARS-CoV-2 infection. Study-level background: Sequencing input comprised bulk RNA from unsorted whole blood; chain pairing was not available. Overall study findings and caveats: Sequences matched to VDJdb favored anti-spike CD8 responses, while private and CD4 specificities were missed.

Sequenced input: whole blood. This chain links TRBV6-5 with TRBJ1-5; perhaps TRBD1 as D (6 bases). This sequence originates from an adult who was a healthcare worker with PCR-confirmed SARS-CoV-2 infection or an uninfected control (not recorded which). The CDR3 DNA reads TGTGCCAGCAGTTACGGGACACCCGGGAGCAATCAGCCCCAGCATTTT. It yields the protein CASSYGTPGSNQPQHF.